This TCR beta chain is from a study of beta chain features in type 1 diabetes. One heparinised blood draw, averaging about 120 mL, came from each donor. Via the markers CD45RO/CCR7/CD25/CD127/CD95/CD27, stem cell-like memory, regulatory, central memory and naive CD4+ cells were sorted. Regarding this clone: Its antigen is currently unknown. Other DNA sequences in this sample translate to the same CDR3.

The V gene lost 1 base and the J gene lost 0 bases, with 5 bases spanning the gap. The germline gives CDR1 SGHTA, CDR2 FQGNSA. CDR3 length: 14 residues. General study results and limits: Sampled from patients, naive, central memory and Treg TCRB repertoires appeared more similar than those sampled from healthy donors.

All of the isolated RNA was reverse transcribed, so expressed TCRB transcripts were sequenced. The method was immunoSEQ multiplex PCR; TCRdb's version includes in-frame clones alone and lacks a portion of them. The data hold under 400,000 clones, with 11% to 15% observed a single time. The sequencing input was central memory CD4+ T cells from blood. This sequence originates from a man aged 25-40 years in good health. The chain employs TRBV7-2 and TRBJ2-3; no reliable D call. CDR3 in DNA: TGTGCCAGCAGCTTAGGCAGAAGCACAGATACGCAGTATTTT. This translates into CASSLGRSTDTQYF.